A single sample is the source of the 29 T cell receptor beta chains below, sequenced in a study of metastatic and nonmetastatic thyroid tumors. The entire patient cohort was treatment-naive prior to thyroid surgery. TCRdb re-clonotyped the PCR reads via MiXCR. Of roughly 15,000 clones in the sample, around 22% were seen once. The source material was adjacent normal tissue. The source is a female donor with papillary thyroid cancer or a benign thyroid nodule (not recorded which). Some clones in this sample may be carry-over from other donors' samples.

This clone was counted a few times. The V call is TRBV9, the J call TRBJ2-7, with D perhaps TRBD1 (6 bases). The length of the CDR3 is 16 residues. V gave up 2 bases and J gave up 4 bases, with 19 bases separating them. Germline loops: CDR1 SGDLS, CDR2 YYNGEE. CDR3 loop: CASSVTGNPTAYEQYF. In DNA, the CDR3 is TGTGCCAGCAGCGTCACAGGGAATCCGACCGCGTACGAGCAGTACTTC.

This clone was found a few times. The chain employs TRBV19 and TRBJ2-2; 7 bases agree with TRBD1. V shed 7 bases and J 7 bases; nucleotides not matched to a gene: 3. Germline V gene data show CDR1 as LNHDA and CDR2 as SQIVND (reference sequence). The CDR3 extends over 12 amino acids. The chain's CDR3 is CASKGGFGELFF. For the CDR3, the DNA is TGTGCCAGTAAAGGGGGCTTCGGGGAGCTGTTTTTT.

The chain joins TRBV27 to TRBJ2-7; perhaps TRBD1 as D (6 bases). This CDR3 comprises 17 residues. Trimming removed 4 bases at V and 2 bases at J, with 21 bases between. Germline assignment: CDR1 MNHEY and CDR2 SMNVEV (reference sequence). This CDR3 reads CASSYTFDRKEAYEQYF. CDR3 DNA: TGTGCCAGCAGTTACACCTTCGACAGGAAAGAAGCCTACGAGCAGTACTTC.

This clone was seen a few times. The J gene is TRBJ2-7, the V gene TRBV6-5; tentatively, D is TRBD1 or TRBD2 (5 bases each). The CDR3 has 18 residues. Germline V gives CDR1 MNHEY, CDR2 SVGAGI. V lost 6 bases and J lost 4, with 28 bases in between. The CDR3 spells CASRANLRGETRFYEQYF. The DNA for the CDR3 is TGTGCCAGCAGAGCGAATTTACGAGGGGAAACTCGGTTTTACGAGCAGTACTTC.

This clone occurred a few times. The chain carries TRBV27 and TRBJ2-7; 10 nucleotides line up with TRBD1. V lost 5 bases to trimming and J lost 5 bases; unmatched junction nucleotides: 9. The length of the CDR3 is 15 residues. The germline V gene has CDR1 MNHEY and CDR2 SMNVEV (reference sequence). Here the CDR3 DNA reads TGTGCCAGCAGTCTTCATCCGACAGGGGGCGACGAGCAGTACTTC. This translates into CASSLHPTGGDEQYF.

The V and J genes are TRBV29-1 and TRBJ2-7; no definite D call. Germline CDR1 SQVTM, CDR2 ANQGSEA. V lost 2 bases and J 2 bases, leaving 10 bases between the germline ends. The CDR3 loop spans 13 amino acids. CDR3 sequence (DNA): TGCAGCGTTGAACTTGAGCCAACCTACGAGCAGTACTTC. The encoded protein is CSVELEPTYEQYF.

This clone has ten or more counts. The chain carries TRBV6-6 and TRBJ1-3; no clear D. This CDR3 comprises 16 residues. Germline CDR1 reads MNHNY; CDR2 reads SVGAGI (reference sequence). V was pared by 0 bases and J by 0 bases, with 9 bases between. The CDR3 coding sequence is TGTGCCAGCAGTTACTCTCGGACGGGCTCTGGAAACACCATATATTTT. Translating gives CASSYSRTGSGNTIYF.

The CDR3 bases are TGCGCCAGCACCCCGTCGACAGGGGGGAGTAGCACCGGGGAGCTGTTTTTT. Its protein is CASTPSTGGSSTGELFF. V usage is TRBV5-1 and J usage is TRBJ2-2; the match to TRBD1 covers 9 bases. V gave up 6 bases and J gave up 4 bases; unmatched junction bases: 13. Per germline, CDR1 SGHRS and CDR2 YFSETQ. The CDR3 is made up of 17 amino acids.

J is TRBJ2-7 and V is TRBV7-2; D unclear. The J call may be faulty, since TRBJ2-5 better matches the DNA end. The germline V gene encodes CDR1 SGHTA and CDR2 FQGNSA. The CDR3 loop spans 15 amino acids. The CDR3, as DNA: TGTGCCAGCAGCCCCTTGGGCGGTATCCAAGAGACCCAGTACTTC. This encodes CASSPLGGIQETQYF.

This clone has a count of ten or more. This chain links TRBV6-1 with TRBJ1-2; D perhaps matches TRBD1 (5 bases). The germline V gene has CDR1 MNHNS and CDR2 SASEGT. V was clipped by 8 bases and J by 5 bases, with 15 bases between them. The CDR3 is 13 residues long. CDR3 in amino acids: CASVGVDKYGYTF. CDR3 in DNA: TGTGCCAGCGTAGGGGTCGACAAGTATGGCTACACCTTC.

Concerning this clone itself: A junction boundary mismatches the germline segment, possibly from a read error. V usage is TRBV20-1 and J usage is TRBJ1-6; D possibly corresponds to TRBD1 (6 bases). This CDR3 spans 13 amino acids. Germline CDR1 is DFQATT and CDR2 is SNEGSKA (reference sequence). The CDR3 sequence: CSACQVLGTPLHF. DNA of the CDR3: TGCAGTGCCTGTCAAGTGCTCGGGACACCACTCCACTTT.

This clone was seen only a few times. This chain uses TRBV20-1 with TRBJ1-1; D gene uncertain. This CDR3 spans 16 amino acids. The V end was cut by 6 bases, the J end by 0 bases, with 20 bases between. CDR1 and CDR2 (germline): DFQATT, SNEGSKA (reference sequence). In DNA, the CDR3 is TGCAGTGCAACATACTCACGCGGACTCATGAACACTGAAGCTTTCTTT. Protein: CSATYSRGLMNTEAFF.

This clone was seen only a few times. The chain is built from TRBV6-1 and TRBJ1-6, with D tentatively TRBD1 (5 bases). The CDR3 loop spans 16 amino acids. Germline CDR1 and CDR2: MNHNS and SASEGT. V was clipped by 6 bases and J by 8 bases, with 20 bases between them. This CDR3 reads CASRRRQPGADSPLHF. In DNA, the CDR3 is TGTGCCAGCAGAAGAAGACAGCCCGGGGCGGATTCACCCCTCCACTTT.

This sequence joins TRBV6-1 and TRBJ2-7, with D tentatively TRBD1 (6 bases). The CDR3 consists of 13 residues. Trimming took 6 bases from V and 3 from J, leaving 12 bases between them. Per the germline V gene, CDR1 is MNHNS and CDR2 is SASEGT. CDR3 sequence: CASSLGTYYEQYF. CDR3 bases: TGTGCCAGCAGCCTCGGGACATACTACGAGCAGTACTTC.

This clone was recorded at least ten times. The chain has TRBV6-1 and TRBJ1-1; perhaps TRBD1 as D (6 bases). CDR1 and CDR2 (germline): MNHNS, SASEGT. The CDR3 totals 15 residues. V lost 4 bases to trimming and J lost 2 bases, with 14 bases between them. The CDR3 sequence: CASSVGSGANTEAFF. CDR3 bases: TGTGCCAGCAGTGTGGGTTCGGGGGCTAACACTGAAGCTTTCTTT.

The sample holds many counts of this clone. CDR3 in amino acids: CASSLGGGRVHEQFF. The CDR3 coding sequence is TGTGCCAGCAGTCTCGGCGGCGGGAGGGTCCATGAGCAGTTCTTC. The chain joins TRBV12-3 or TRBV12-4 to TRBJ2-1; TRBD2 agrees at 9 bases. The CDR3 is 15 residues long. V was clipped by 5 bases and J by 8 bases; unmatched bases: 10.

This clone is large (0.1 to 1%) within its sample. This chain connects TRBV19 to TRBJ2-1; the match to TRBD2 covers 12 bases. This CDR3 has 18 amino acids. Germline V gives CDR1 LNHDA, CDR2 SQIVND (reference sequence). After removal of 3 bases from V and 9 bases from J, the junction contained 15 bases not matched to a gene. The CDR3 reads CASSIIRASGRANREQFF. The CDR3, as DNA: TGTGCCAGTAGTATCATCAGGGCTAGCGGGAGGGCCAATCGTGAGCAGTTCTTC.

The chain has TRBV7-6 and TRBJ2-2, with TRBD2 matching 12 bases. Germline V gives CDR1 SGHVS, CDR2 FNYEAQ. The CDR3 runs 15 residues. V lost 8 bases, J lost 6 bases, and 7 bases stayed unmatched. The CDR3 nucleotides are TGTGCCAGCGGCCTGACTAGCGGGAGCTCCGGGGAGCTGTTTTTT. It encodes CASGLTSGSSGELFF.

This clone was observed a few times. This chain uses TRBV6-1 with TRBJ2-5, with D uncertain. Germline V gene lookup returns CDR1 MNHNS and CDR2 SASEGT. The CDR3 has 14 amino acids. V was shortened by 7 bases and J by 0 bases, with 12 bases between the two germline ends. Here the CDR3 DNA reads TGTGCCAGCACCTATTTGGGATACCAAGAGACCCAGTACTTC. It translates to CASTYLGYQETQYF.

The V and J genes are TRBV6-5 and TRBJ2-1, with D perhaps TRBD1 (5 bases). The CDR3 is 12 residues long. Germline CDR1 is MNHEY and CDR2 is SVGAGI. Trimming shortened V by 2 bases and J by 8 bases, and 7 bases separated the two germline ends. CDR3: CASSYLGDEQFF. The CDR3 DNA is TGTGCCAGCAGTTACCTAGGGGATGAGCAGTTCTTC.

This clone showed up just a few times. The V and J genes are TRBV11-2 and TRBJ2-1; D not certain. CDR1 and CDR2 from the germline V gene are SGHAT and FQNNGV. V lost 7 bases, J lost 4 bases, and 11 bases lay in between. The length of the CDR3 is 13 residues. The CDR3 DNA reads as TGTGCCAGCACCGCGAAGACATACAATGAGCAGTTCTTC. It yields the protein CASTAKTYNEQFF.

This clone was seen a handful of times. This sequence joins TRBV10-3 and TRBJ2-2, with a possible D match to TRBD2 (6 bases). CDR3 length: 16 residues. Germline V gene sequence: CDR1 ENHRY, CDR2 SYGVKD. V was cut by 6 bases and J by 0 bases, with 14 bases left in between. CDR3 DNA: TGTGCCATCAGCCCTCTTAGCGGATCGAACACCGGGGAGCTGTTTTTT. Encoded protein: CAISPLSGSNTGELFF.

The chain combines TRBV28 with TRBJ1-3; D is perhaps TRBD1 (6 bases). The CDR3 covers 13 residues. V gave up 3 bases and J gave up 9 bases, with 12 bases separating them. The germline V gene has CDR1 MDHEN and CDR2 SYDVKM. The CDR3 loop reads CASSFQGSGTIYF. The CDR3 coding sequence is TGTGCCAGCAGTTTCCAGGGGTCTGGCACCATATATTTT.

Remarks on this clone: Because it lacks the conserved phenylalanine or tryptophan at the end, this CDR3 is likely a read error. V usage is TRBV13 and J usage is TRBJ1-5, with D possibly matching TRBD1 (5 bases). Germline CDR1 PRHDT, CDR2 FYEKMQ (reference sequence). The CDR3 spans 15 residues. Trimming left V 2 bases short and J 5 bases short, with 13 bases between. The CDR3 DNA sequence: TGTGCCAGCAGCTTAAGGGGTTTCGGGGATCAGCCCCAGCATCTT. Encoded protein: CASSLRGFGDQPQHL.

This chain uses TRBV7-3 with TRBJ2-3; 8 positions agree with TRBD2. The CDR3 covers 17 residues. Germline-derived CDR1 and CDR2 are SGHTA and FQGTGA. The junction had 11 bases not matched to a gene; V was cut back by 5 bases and J by 1 base. The CDR3 here is CASSPEVGSGGTDTQYF. The CDR3, as DNA: TGTGCCAGCAGCCCCGAGGTGGGTAGCGGGGGCACAGATACGCAGTATTTT.

The genes are TRBV19 and TRBJ2-1, with TRBD2 identical over 11 bases. V trimming: 1 base; J trimming: 8 bases; junction bases outside the gene matches: 4. In germline, CDR1 is LNHDA, CDR2 SQIVND (reference sequence). The CDR3 runs to 15 residues. This CDR3 reads CASSIVTSGSDEQFF. CDR3 in DNA: TGTGCCAGTAGTATAGTTACTAGCGGGAGCGATGAGCAGTTCTTC.

This clone was seen repeatedly, ten times or more. The V and J genes are TRBV9 and TRBJ2-3, with 8 bases matching TRBD2. The V segment lost 0 bases and the J segment 6 bases; nucleotides outside the gene matches: 9. The germline CDR1 and CDR2 sequences are SGDLS and YYNGEE. This CDR3 is built from 16 residues. CDR3 in amino acids: CASSVAVSGRTDTQYF. The CDR3 DNA follows: TGTGCCAGCAGCGTAGCAGTAAGCGGGAGAACTGATACGCAGTATTTT.

CDR3 region: CASRGLAGVSEQFF. CDR3 nucleotide sequence: TGTGCCAGCAGAGGACTAGCGGGAGTAAGTGAGCAGTTCTTC. This rearrangement joins TRBV2 to TRBJ2-1, with 13 bases that match TRBD2. The CDR3 consists of 14 residues. Germline lookup yields CDR1 SNHLY and CDR2 FYNNEI. The V gene end was trimmed by 6 bases and the J gene end by 9 bases; junction bases not matched to a gene: 5.

A few counts support this clone. The chain joins TRBV6-2 or TRBV6-3 to TRBJ1-2; tentative D call: TRBD1 (6 bases). CDR3 length: 17 residues. V was clipped by 0 bases and J by 2 bases, with 16 bases between them. Germline V gives CDR1 MNHEY, CDR2 SVGEGT. The CDR3 nucleotides read TGTGCCAGCAGTTACTCGAGGGCAGGGGCCCCCAACTATGGCTACACCTTC. This codes for CASSYSRAGAPNYGYTF.